This is a list of T cell receptor beta chains from one sample in a study of blood T cell repertoires in COVID-19. The data were produced by immunoSEQ multiplex PCR, yet TCRdb's version contains in-frame clones alone and is incomplete. This table has about 42,000 clones, around 88% appearing once. Sequencing was performed on peripheral blood. Receptors originate from a human donor in a cohort sampled during active COVID-19. Each CDR3 is given with its conserved first and last residue. D genes are given only for firm matches. Only part of the rows carry a size: once, few, many, or a class if the clone is expanded.

size: .
D: .
length: 16
V: TRBV7-4
J: TRBJ2-7
DNA: TGTGCCAGCAGCCCCCGACGGAGCTCAATCCTCTACGAGCAGTACTTC
CDR3: CASSPRRSSILYEQYF

size: .
D: TRBD2
length: 16
V: TRBV5-1
J: TRBJ2-1
DNA: TGCGCCAGCAGCCGGAATAGCGGGAGTACTTACAATGAGCAGTTCTTC
CDR3: CASSRNSGSTYNEQFF

size: .
D: TRBD1
length: 18
V: TRBV24-1
J: TRBJ2-7
DNA: TGTGCCACCAGTGATTTGGGGGAGGGGACAGGGGATTCCTACGAGCAGTACTTC
CDR3: CATSDLGEGTGDSYEQYF

size: .
D: TRBD1
length: 16
V: TRBV9
J: TRBJ2-7
DNA: TGTGCCAGCAGCGTAGCACCGACAGGGGCAGGGGGTGAGCAGTACTTC
CDR3: CASSVAPTGAGGEQYF

size: .
D: .
length: 15
V: TRBV28
J: TRBJ1-2
DNA: TGTGCCAGCAGTCTACCCTCAAGACTGGTTTATGGCTACACCTTC
CDR3: CASSLPSRLVYGYTF

size: .
D: .
length: 14
V: TRBV6-5
J: TRBJ2-3
DNA: TGTGCCAACAAGCTAGATTCTAGCACAGATACGCAGTATTTT
CDR3: CANKLDSSTDTQYF

size: .
D: TRBD2
length: 15
V: TRBV6-1
J: TRBJ2-1
DNA: TGTGCCAGCAGTGAAGGGGCTAGCGGATATAATGAGCAGTTCTTC
CDR3: CASSEGASGYNEQFF

size: once
D: TRBD1
length: 18
V: TRBV5-1
J: TRBJ2-4
DNA: TGCGCCAGCAGCCCTCCTAGACAGGGGCCGGTAGCCAAAAACATTCAGTACTTC
CDR3: CASSPPRQGPVAKNIQYF

size: .
D: .
length: 14
V: TRBV30
J: TRBJ2-2
DNA: TGTGCCTGGAGAGGGGACACGGACACCGGGGAGCTGTTTTTT
CDR3: CAWRGDTDTGELFF

size: .
D: TRBD1
length: 13
V: TRBV19
J: TRBJ1-2
DNA: TGTGCCAGCGGGACAGAGCTAAACTATGGCTACACCTTC
CDR3: CASGTELNYGYTF

size: .
D: .
length: 14
V: TRBV21-1
J: TRBJ2-2
DNA: TGTGCCATCGCGGGACCTATGAACACCGGGGAGCTGTTTTTT
CDR3: CAIAGPMNTGELFF

size: few
D: TRBD2
length: 16
V: TRBV7-9
J: TRBJ2-7
DNA: TGTGCCAGCAGCTCGCCTGCCGGACTAGGAATACACGAGCAGTACTTC
CDR3: CASSSPAGLGIHEQYF

size: .
D: .
length: 16
V: TRBV7-8
J: TRBJ2-5
DNA: TGTGCCAGCACTCTGCGGGGCAGTTTATTCCAAGAGACCCAGTACTTC
CDR3: CASTLRGSLFQETQYF